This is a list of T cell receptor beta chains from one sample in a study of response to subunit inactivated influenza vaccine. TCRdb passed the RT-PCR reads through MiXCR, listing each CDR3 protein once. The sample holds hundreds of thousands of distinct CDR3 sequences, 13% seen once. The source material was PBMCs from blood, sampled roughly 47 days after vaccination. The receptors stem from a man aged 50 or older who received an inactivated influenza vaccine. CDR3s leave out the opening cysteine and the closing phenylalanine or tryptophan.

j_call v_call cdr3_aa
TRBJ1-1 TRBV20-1 SARVGGGGTEAF
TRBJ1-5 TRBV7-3 ASSLRAGDTQPQH
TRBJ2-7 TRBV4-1 ASSQTTHYEQY
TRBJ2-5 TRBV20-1 SARGDREETQY
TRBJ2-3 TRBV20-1 SAPRGADTQY
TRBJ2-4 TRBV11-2 ASSLDLGGGPAKNIQY
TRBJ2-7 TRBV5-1 ASSLQGEAYEQY
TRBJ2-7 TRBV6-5 ASSYSTGGFHEQY
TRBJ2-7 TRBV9 ASSAPVGEQY
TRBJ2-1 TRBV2 ASSEGQQPYNEQF
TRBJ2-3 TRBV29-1 SVRPGDTQY
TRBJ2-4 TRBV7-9 ASDYSGGPQNIQY
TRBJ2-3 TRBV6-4 ASSEEAGASADTQY
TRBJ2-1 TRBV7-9 ASSLTPNEQF
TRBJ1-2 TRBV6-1 ASLWTGGLRGDGYT
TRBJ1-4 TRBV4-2 ASSHGRANEKLF
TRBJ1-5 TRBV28 ASSLSSTGRQPQH
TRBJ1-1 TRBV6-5 ASSYEGDKAF
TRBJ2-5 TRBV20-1 SAELANQETQY
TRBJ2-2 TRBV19 ASSHTNRPGELF
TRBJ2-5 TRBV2 ASTFTGGQETQY
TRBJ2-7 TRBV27 ASSRGQGPSYEQY
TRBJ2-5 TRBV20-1 SAPVRQGSKTQY
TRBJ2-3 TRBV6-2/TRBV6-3 ASRQFGGTDTQY
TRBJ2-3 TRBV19 ASSIGVGTDTQY
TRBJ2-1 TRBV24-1 ATRGLNYNEQF
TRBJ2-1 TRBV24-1 ATSGPLGNEQF
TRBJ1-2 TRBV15 ATSPRGFGYGYT
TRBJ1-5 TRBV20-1 STQGGGQPQH
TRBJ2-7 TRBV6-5 ASSYQFGQGYEQY
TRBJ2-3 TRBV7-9 ASSPWWTSGSTDTQY
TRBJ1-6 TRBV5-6 ASSGGGRVNSPLH
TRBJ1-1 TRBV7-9 ASLTPGTGSNTEAF
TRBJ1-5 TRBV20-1 SARDRVQGAQHSNQPQH
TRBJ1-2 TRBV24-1 ATSDFYGYT
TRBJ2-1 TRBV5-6 ASTIGTSNEQF
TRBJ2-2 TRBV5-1 ASSLVYTGELF
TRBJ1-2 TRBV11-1 ASSSPGKSQTLNYGYT
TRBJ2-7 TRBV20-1 SADRTSDYEQY
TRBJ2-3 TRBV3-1 ASSQLAGGPVDTQY
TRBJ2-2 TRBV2 ASGFPQLGTGELF
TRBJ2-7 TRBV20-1 SAEGATRRLDEQY
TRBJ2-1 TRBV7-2 ASSPGTRAIHEQF
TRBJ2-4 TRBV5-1 ASSLGQRGSMDIQY
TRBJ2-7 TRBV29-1 SVLGTGTRGGTYEQY
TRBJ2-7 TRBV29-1 SVVVAGTYEQY
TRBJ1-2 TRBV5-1 ASSLDRVHGYT
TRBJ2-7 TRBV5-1 ASSLADPSYEQY
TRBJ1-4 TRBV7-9 ASRKNVNEKLF
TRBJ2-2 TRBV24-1 ATSDPGLAAAGELF